Listed below are T cell receptor beta chains from one sample, sequenced in a study of T cell changes during pregnancy in multiple sclerosis. The method was immunoSEQ multiplex PCR; TCRdb's version includes in-frame clones alone and lacks a portion of them. Here the sample spans some 120,000 clones, roughly 92% being singletons. Sequences were derived from peripheral blood, sampled in the third trimester of pregnancy. The receptors were gathered from a female donor with multiple sclerosis, enrolled in a pregnancy study. Each CDR3 is given with its conserved first and last residue. Fields, in order: J gene, D gene, clone size, V gene, CDR3 DNA, CDR3 protein. A D gene is named only where the DNA matches it firmly. The listing skips clone size in some rows; elsewhere it reads once, few, many or a size class.

J: TRBJ1-5; D: NA; size: few; V: TRBV2; DNA: TGTGCCAGCAGTGTCAGGGGTCCCCAGCATTTT; CDR3: CASSVRGPQHF
J: TRBJ2-4; D: TRBD2; size: few; V: TRBV5-1; DNA: TGCGCCAGCAGCTTCGGGACTAGCGGGAGGGATCGCGGAAACATTCAGTACTTC; CDR3: CASSFGTSGRDRGNIQYF
J: TRBJ2-1; D: NA; size: NA; V: TRBV7-3; DNA: TGTGCCAGCAGCTTACTGACAGGCTCCTACAATGAGCAGTTCTTC; CDR3: CASSLLTGSYNEQFF
J: TRBJ1-5; D: TRBD1; size: NA; V: TRBV28; DNA: TGTGCCAGCAGTTTGACAGGGCTAAAACAGCCCCAGCATTTT; CDR3: CASSLTGLKQPQHF
J: TRBJ2-5; D: TRBD1; size: NA; V: TRBV5-4; DNA: TGTGCCAGCAGCTGGGGTCGACAGGGGCTGAACTTC; CDR3: CASSWGRQGLNF
J: TRBJ2-5; D: TRBD2; size: NA; V: TRBV7-2; DNA: TGTGCCAGCAGCTTCAGCGGGGGGGCGGGAGAGACCCAGTACTTC; CDR3: CASSFSGGAGETQYF
J: TRBJ2-1; D: TRBD2; size: NA; V: TRBV7-2; DNA: TGTGCCAGCAGCTGGGGGCTAGCGGGTTACAATGAGCAGTTCTTC; CDR3: CASSWGLAGYNEQFF
J: TRBJ2-1; D: TRBD2; size: once; V: TRBV28; DNA: TGTGCCAGCACAGAGCGGGAGGGCCGGAGGAATGAGCAGTTCTTC; CDR3: CASTEREGRRNEQFF
J: TRBJ1-4; D: NA; size: NA; V: TRBV5-4; DNA: TGTGCCAGCAGTTTAGACCCAGGGACAACTAATGAAAAACTGTTTTTT; CDR3: CASSLDPGTTNEKLFF
J: TRBJ1-1; D: NA; size: NA; V: TRBV10-3; DNA: TGTGCCATCAGTGAGTCGACTCGGGGGGCAGAAGCTTTCTTT; CDR3: CAISESTRGAEAFF
J: TRBJ2-5; D: NA; size: NA; V: TRBV6-5; DNA: TGTGCCAGCAGACTCGGACGGTCGGGGGAAGAGACCCAGTACTTC; CDR3: CASRLGRSGEETQYF
J: TRBJ2-4; D: TRBD1; size: NA; V: TRBV4-2; DNA: TGTGCCAGCAGCGATCGGGACAGGGGCACAGCCAAAAACATTCAGTACTTC; CDR3: CASSDRDRGTAKNIQYF
J: TRBJ2-2; D: TRBD1; size: many; V: TRBV6-4; DNA: TGTGCCAGCAGTGACTCCGGGACAGGGGGCGACACCGGGGAGCTGTTTTTT; CDR3: CASSDSGTGGDTGELFF
J: TRBJ1-1; D: TRBD1; size: NA; V: TRBV5-6; DNA: TGTGCCAGCAGCTTGGCCCAGGGGGCTTTGAACACTGAAGCTTTCTTT; CDR3: CASSLAQGALNTEAFF
J: TRBJ2-5; D: NA; size: NA; V: TRBV2; DNA: TGTGCCAGTACTCTAGGAGAGACCCAGTACTTC; CDR3: CASTLGETQYF
J: TRBJ2-2; D: NA; size: NA; V: TRBV10-1; DNA: TGCGCCAGCAGTGAGGGTCAGGGTTACACCGGGGAGCTGTTTTTT; CDR3: CASSEGQGYTGELFF
J: TRBJ2-7; D: NA; size: NA; V: TRBV21-1; DNA: TGTGCCAGCAGCAAGGGACAGGGGCGCTACGAGCAGTACTTC; CDR3: CASSKGQGRYEQYF
J: TRBJ1-1; D: NA; size: few; V: TRBV2; DNA: TGTGCCAGCAGTGCTACCGTGAACACTGAAGCTTTCTTT; CDR3: CASSATVNTEAFF
J: TRBJ1-3; D: NA; size: NA; V: TRBV7-6; DNA: TGTGCCAGCAGCCCTTTTACAGGTTACTCTGGAAACACCATATATTTT; CDR3: CASSPFTGYSGNTIYF
J: TRBJ2-7; D: NA; size: NA; V: TRBV9; DNA: TGTGCCAGCAGCGGTAGGGGCAACATGTGGGAGCAGTACTTC; CDR3: CASSGRGNMWEQYF
J: TRBJ2-5; D: TRBD2; size: NA; V: TRBV28; DNA: TGTGCCAGCAAGCTTAGCGGGAGCCGACAAGAGACCCAGTACTTC; CDR3: CASKLSGSRQETQYF
J: TRBJ2-7; D: TRBD2; size: NA; V: TRBV10-2; DNA: TGCGCCAGCAGTGAGTCGGGGAGGGTGCCCTACGAGCAGTACTTC; CDR3: CASSESGRVPYEQYF
J: TRBJ1-5; D: NA; size: NA; V: TRBV27; DNA: TGTGCCAGCAGAACGTACGGGGGGGATCAGCCCCAGCATTTT; CDR3: CASRTYGGDQPQHF
J: TRBJ2-2; D: NA; size: NA; V: TRBV9; DNA: TGTGCCAGCAGCGTAGGAGGGCCCGGGGAGCTGTTTTTT; CDR3: CASSVGGPGELFF
J: TRBJ1-2; D: NA; size: NA; V: TRBV6-1; DNA: TGTGCCAGCAGTGAAAGGGGGACGGACACCTATGGCTACACCTTC; CDR3: CASSERGTDTYGYTF
J: TRBJ1-2; D: TRBD1; size: NA; V: TRBV5-6; DNA: TGTGCCAGCAGTCGGGACAGGGCCTATGGCTACACCTTC; CDR3: CASSRDRAYGYTF
J: TRBJ1-2; D: NA; size: NA; V: TRBV29-1; DNA: TGCAGCGTTGAAACCAGGGCTAACTATGGCTACACCTTC; CDR3: CSVETRANYGYTF
J: TRBJ1-1; D: NA; size: NA; V: TRBV18; DNA: TGTGCCAGCTCAGAAAGCATTGATTCCGAAGCTTTCTTT; CDR3: CASSESIDSEAFF
J: TRBJ2-2; D: TRBD2; size: NA; V: TRBV27; DNA: TGTGCCAGCAGTACCTCCACCCGACTAGCGGAGAACACCGGGGAGCTGTTTTTT; CDR3: CASSTSTRLAENTGELFF
J: TRBJ2-7; D: NA; size: NA; V: TRBV29-1; DNA: TGCAGCGTTGAGTTTTCCGGGACACCTTACGAGCAGTACTTC; CDR3: CSVEFSGTPYEQYF
J: TRBJ1-6; D: NA; size: NA; V: TRBV7-3; DNA: TGTGCCAGCAGCTTAACAGCCGGGTCACCCCTCCACTTT; CDR3: CASSLTAGSPLHF
J: TRBJ1-2; D: TRBD1; size: NA; V: TRBV7-3; DNA: TGTGCCAGCAGCCCCTCCCGGGACAGGGGGCAGCAGATGGGCTACACCTTC; CDR3: CASSPSRDRGQQMGYTF
J: TRBJ2-3; D: NA; size: NA; V: TRBV7-8; DNA: TGTGCCAGCACCCCAGGGGGGCTAGCCACAGATACGCAGTATTTT; CDR3: CASTPGGLATDTQYF
J: TRBJ1-5; D: NA; size: NA; V: TRBV9; DNA: TGTGCCAGCAGCTTGGGCCCCGAAAATCAGCCCCAGCATTTT; CDR3: CASSLGPENQPQHF
J: TRBJ1-4; D: NA; size: NA; V: TRBV6-5; DNA: TGTGCCAGCAGACCGACAGCAACTAATGAAAAACTGTTTTTT; CDR3: CASRPTATNEKLFF
J: TRBJ1-2; D: NA; size: once; V: TRBV9; DNA: TGTGCCAGCAGCGAAAGCCGTTTTCAAACCTATGGCTACACCTTC; CDR3: CASSESRFQTYGYTF
J: TRBJ1-2; D: TRBD1; size: once; V: TRBV7-9; DNA: TGTGCCAGCAGCTCGGGACAGGGAGACACCTTC; CDR3: CASSSGQGDTF
J: TRBJ1-5; D: TRBD1; size: NA; V: TRBV27; DNA: TGTGCCAGCAGTTTATCGGGCAGGGGGAGCGGTCAGCCCCAGCATTTT; CDR3: CASSLSGRGSGQPQHF
J: TRBJ2-3; D: NA; size: NA; V: TRBV7-2; DNA: TGTGCCAGCAGCTCGGGGGACTTTAGCACAGATACGCAGTATTTT; CDR3: CASSSGDFSTDTQYF
J: TRBJ2-7; D: TRBD2; size: NA; V: TRBV5-6; DNA: TGTGCCAGCAGGGAGCGGGGTAGCTCCTACGAGCAGTACTTC; CDR3: CASRERGSSYEQYF
J: TRBJ1-2; D: NA; size: NA; V: TRBV5-1; DNA: TGCGCCAGCAGCACGGGGGGCGCAAGCTACACCTTC; CDR3: CASSTGGASYTF
J: TRBJ2-6; D: NA; size: NA; V: TRBV19; DNA: TGTGCCAGTAGTATTGGTCGGGCTGGGGCCAACGTCCTGACTTTC; CDR3: CASSIGRAGANVLTF
J: TRBJ2-2; D: NA; size: NA; V: TRBV5-1; DNA: TGCGCCAGCAGCTTGGCAGGACAGCCTCCCGGGGAGCTGTTTTTT; CDR3: CASSLAGQPPGELFF
J: TRBJ2-1; D: NA; size: NA; V: TRBV6-5; DNA: TGTGCCAGCAGTTACGCAGGGATCAAGAATGAGCAGTTCTTC; CDR3: CASSYAGIKNEQFF
J: TRBJ1-1; D: NA; size: NA; V: TRBV30; DNA: TGTGCCTGGGAGGGGACATTGAGCACTGAAGCTTTCTTT; CDR3: CAWEGTLSTEAFF
J: TRBJ1-1; D: TRBD1; size: few; V: TRBV13; DNA: TGTGCCAGCAGCTACGAACGACAGGGTGGGAAAGCTTTCTTT; CDR3: CASSYERQGGKAFF
J: TRBJ1-4; D: TRBD1; size: NA; V: TRBV18; DNA: TGTGCCAGCTCACCACAGGGGGCCGGGGAAAAACTGTTTTTT; CDR3: CASSPQGAGEKLFF
J: TRBJ1-5; D: TRBD1; size: NA; V: TRBV6-1; DNA: TGTGCCAGCAGTGAAGACAGGGGGCGGAGGAATCAGCCCCAGCATTTT; CDR3: CASSEDRGRRNQPQHF
J: TRBJ1-3; D: TRBD1; size: NA; V: TRBV30; DNA: TGTGCCTGGAGTGTACTCGGCAGGGGGACTGGAAACACCATATATTTT; CDR3: CAWSVLGRGTGNTIYF
J: TRBJ2-7; D: TRBD1; size: NA; V: TRBV6-1; DNA: TGTGCCAGCATTGGGACAGTCTCCTACGAGCAGTACTTC; CDR3: CASIGTVSYEQYF
J: TRBJ1-5; D: NA; size: once; V: TRBV19; DNA: TGTGCCAGTAGCACGACTGTGACCAGCAATCAGCCCCAGCATTTT; CDR3: CASSTTVTSNQPQHF
J: TRBJ2-7; D: TRBD1; size: few; V: TRBV5-5; DNA: TGTGCCAGCAGCAATACAGGGGGAGTCTACGAGCAGTACTTC; CDR3: CASSNTGGVYEQYF
J: TRBJ2-7; D: TRBD1; size: NA; V: TRBV9; DNA: TGTGCCAGCAGCGCCGCAGGGGGCCGCGAGCAGTACTTC; CDR3: CASSAAGGREQYF
J: TRBJ1-5; D: NA; size: NA; V: TRBV2; DNA: TGTGCCAGCAGTGAGGGAAGGGACGGAGGGCAGCCCCAGCATTTT; CDR3: CASSEGRDGGQPQHF
J: TRBJ2-1; D: NA; size: once; V: TRBV10-3; DNA: TGTGCCATCAGCGGGTCAGATGAGCAGTTCTTC; CDR3: CAISGSDEQFF